The 20 T cell receptor beta chains below come from one sample, sequenced in a study of T cell changes during pregnancy in multiple sclerosis. Repertoires were generated with immunoSEQ multiplex PCR, while TCRdb's copy carries only in-frame clones and drops some. Seen here are fewer than 85,000 clones, about 92% observed once, and the top ten hold 2.5% to 3%. The sample consisted of peripheral blood, taken after pregnancy. These receptors all stem from a female donor in good health, enrolled as a control in a pregnancy study.

The chain employs TRBV9 and TRBJ2-7; the match to TRBD2 covers 7 bases. The germline V gene encodes CDR1 SGDLS and CDR2 YYNGEE. The V segment lost 2 bases and the J segment 6 bases; nucleotides outside the gene matches: 5. CDR3 length equals 13 residues. This CDR3 reads CASSVGRSAEQYF. CDR3 coding DNA: TGTGCCAGCAGCGTCGGGAGGTCTGCCGAGCAGTACTTC.

CDR3 loop: CASSLLAGTAETYEQYF. The CDR3 DNA follows: TGTGCCAGCAGCTTACTGGCCGGGACAGCCGAGACCTACGAGCAGTACTTC. The chain joins TRBV11-2 to TRBJ2-7, with TRBD1 matching 7 bases. There are 17 residues in the CDR3. Germline CDR1 SGHAT, CDR2 FQNNGV. The V gene end was trimmed by 2 bases and the J gene end by 2 bases; junction bases not matched to a gene: 12.

The V and J genes are TRBV7-8 and TRBJ2-1; TRBD1 is a possible D gene (5 bases). Germline CDR1 is SGHVS and CDR2 is FQNEAQ. The CDR3 is 14 residues long. The V end was cut by 6 bases, the J end by 0 bases, with 9 bases between. CDR3 bases: TGTGCCAGCAGTGACAGTAGCTCCTACAATGAGCAGTTCTTC. Amino acid sequence: CASSDSSSYNEQFF. Full variable domain (rest looked up from reference TRBV7-8 and TRBJ2-1): GAGVSQSPRYKVAKRGQDVALRCDPISGHVSLFWYQQALGQGPEFLTYFQNEAQLDKSGLPSDRFFAERPEGSVSTLKIQRTQQEDSAVYLCASSDSSSYNEQFFGPGTRLTVL.

J is TRBJ2-5 and V is TRBV5-1, with 14 positions matching TRBD2. Trimming cost V 0 bases and J 4 bases; bases outside gene matches: 11. CDR1 and CDR2 (germline): SGHRS, YFSETQ. This CDR3 contains 19 residues. CDR3 sequence: CASSLETSGGAGGGETQYF. The CDR3 coding sequence is TGCGCCAGCAGCTTGGAGACTAGCGGGGGGGCTGGTGGGGGAGAGACCCAGTACTTC.

The count of this clone is one. The chain carries TRBV10-3 and TRBJ2-5; 9 bases map to TRBD1. This CDR3 contains 14 residues. The V segment lost 4 bases and the J segment 4 bases; nucleotides outside the gene matches: 4. Germline assignment: CDR1 ENHRY and CDR2 SYGVKD. The CDR3 here is CAISAGTGIETQYF. CDR3 bases: TGTGCCATCAGTGCCGGGACAGGGATAGAGACCCAGTACTTC.

The chain links TRBV2 to TRBJ2-1; TRBD2 agrees at 15 bases. This CDR3 contains 14 residues. The germline V gene encodes CDR1 SNHLY and CDR2 FYNNEI. J lost 14 bases, V lost 5 bases, and 7 bases had no gene match. The CDR3 DNA reads TGTGCCAGCAGTTTCGGACTAGCGGGGGGGGACGAGTTCTTC. Protein: CASSFGLAGGDEFF.

This clone was counted a single time. The rearrangement uses TRBV5-5 and TRBJ1-5; the match to TRBD1 covers 7 bases. The CDR3 extends over 15 amino acids. The germline CDR1 and CDR2 sequences are SGHKS and YYEKEE (reference sequence). The J segment lost 0 bases and the V segment lost 4 bases, leaving 4 bases of the junction unmatched. The CDR3 is CASSHGTDSNQPQHF. CDR3 sequence (DNA): TGTGCCAGCAGCCACGGGACAGATAGCAATCAGCCCCAGCATTTT.

This chain uses TRBV6-6 with TRBJ2-7; a possible D gene is TRBD1 (6 bases). The CDR3 spans 15 residues. V was cut by 4 bases and J by 3 bases, with 16 bases left in between. Per the germline V gene, CDR1 is MNHNY and CDR2 is SVGAGI (reference sequence). In DNA form, the CDR3 reads TGTGCCAGCAGTTCCCCCGGACAGTACCTCTACGAGCAGTACTTC. As protein: CASSSPGQYLYEQYF.

The CDR3 loop is CASPPGNSYNEQFF. CDR3 DNA sequence: TGTGCCAGCCCACCAGGTAACTCCTACAATGAGCAGTTCTTC. This chain links TRBV7-9 with TRBJ2-1; D is uncertain. The CDR3 consists of 14 residues. Germline-derived CDR1 and CDR2 are SEHNR and FQNEAQ (reference sequence). The ends were cut back, 8 bases at V and 0 bases at J, with 11 bases in the middle.

V gene TRBV6-4 combines with J gene TRBJ2-1; D perhaps matches TRBD2 (7 bases). The V end was cut by 2 bases, the J end by 3 bases, with 11 bases between. The CDR3 runs to 15 residues. Germline V gives CDR1 MRHNA, CDR2 SNTAGT. In DNA form, the CDR3 reads TGTGCCAGCAGTGACGGAGGGGGGGACTACAATGAGCAGTTCTTC. Encoded protein: CASSDGGGDYNEQFF.

The chain joins TRBV5-4 to TRBJ2-7; 14 bases align to TRBD2. Germline assignment: CDR1 SGHNT and CDR2 YYREEE (reference sequence). The CDR3 extends over 16 amino acids. V lost 0 bases and J lost 6; bases outside the gene matches: 5. Here the CDR3 reads CASSLVGGLAGVEQYF. CDR3 DNA: TGTGCCAGCAGCTTGGTGGGGGGACTAGCGGGAGTCGAGCAGTACTTC.

This clone came up a few times. The V call is TRBV7-9, the J call TRBJ2-3; TRBD2 matches 7 bases. CDR1 is SEHNR and CDR2 is FQNEAQ in the germline V gene (reference sequence). The junction had 3 bases not matched to a gene; V was cut back by 3 bases and J by 0 bases. The CDR3 runs to 15 residues. The CDR3 protein is CASSLGSGSTDTQYF. The DNA for the CDR3 is TGTGCCAGCAGCTTGGGTAGCGGGAGCACAGATACGCAGTATTTT. The full variable domain, with the rest looked up from reference TRBV7-9 and TRBJ2-3, is DTGVSQNPRHKITKRGQNVTFRCDPISEHNRLYWYRQTLGQGPEFLTYFQNEAQLEKSRLLSDRFSAERPKGSFSTLEIQRTEQGDSAMYLCASSLGSGSTDTQYFGPGTRLTVL.

The chain has TRBV19 and TRBJ2-6, with TRBD2 matching over 7 bases. CDR1 is LNHDA and CDR2 is SQIVND in the germline V gene (reference sequence). The junction had 4 bases not matched to a gene; V was cut back by 5 bases and J by 0 bases. This CDR3 spans 16 amino acids. The CDR3, as DNA: TGTGCCAGTAGTCCCAGGGACTACTCTGGGGCCAACGTCCTGACTTTC. This sequence encodes CASSPRDYSGANVLTF.

The chain links TRBV7-3 to TRBJ2-3; D remains ambiguous. Germline assignment: CDR1 SGHTA and CDR2 FQGTGA. Deletions cut 3 bases from V and 5 bases from J, with 3 bases between. The CDR3 spans 11 residues. The DNA for the CDR3 is TGTGCCAGCAGCTTCGGAGATACGCAGTATTTT. Translated, it gives CASSFGDTQYF.

V gene TRBV5-1 combines with J gene TRBJ2-5; 11 nucleotides align to TRBD1. The CDR3 covers 14 residues. The V and J ends lost 5 bases and 4 bases, in that order; junction bases with no gene match: 4. CDR1 is SGHRS and CDR2 is YFSETQ in the germline V gene. In DNA, the CDR3 is TGCGCCAGCAGTCTGGGACAGGGGGGAGAGACCCAGTACTTC. Its protein is CASSLGQGGETQYF.

The V gene is TRBV29-1, the J gene TRBJ2-3, with TRBD1 identical over 8 bases. The V gene's germline CDR1 is SQVTM and CDR2 ANQGSEA. Trimming cost V 7 bases and J 0 bases; bases outside gene matches: 3. The CDR3 runs to 13 residues. The CDR3 is CSAGTGSTDTQYF. CDR3 DNA sequence: TGCAGCGCTGGGACAGGAAGCACAGATACGCAGTATTTT.

This clone was seen once. The V call is TRBV27, the J call TRBJ2-7, with unresolved D. This CDR3 contains 12 residues. Between the trimmed V and J ends, which lost 6 bases and 5 bases, there was a span of 11 bases. Germline loops: CDR1 MNHEY, CDR2 SMNVEV (reference sequence). CDR3 loop: CASRMSVHEQYF. The CDR3 DNA reads TGTGCCAGCAGAATGTCCGTTCACGAGCAGTACTTC.

This clone was seen once. At one end, the junction sequence differs from germline, possibly due to a read error. This rearrangement joins TRBV6-1 to TRBJ2-7; D not certain. The V gene's germline CDR1 is MNHNS and CDR2 SASEGT. The CDR3 extends over 11 amino acids. CDR3 nucleotides: TGTGCCAGCAGTGAAGGGGCAGAGATCCTCTTC. Amino acids: CASSEGAEILF.

In its sample, this clone was seen once. The V and J genes are TRBV11-2 and TRBJ2-7; D perhaps matches TRBD2 (5 bases). Per the germline V gene, CDR1 is SGHAT and CDR2 is FQNNGV. The CDR3 sequence is 15 residues long. V was trimmed by 2 bases and J by 2 bases, leaving 13 bases between them. In nucleotides, the CDR3 is TGTGCCAGCAGCTTAAATATAGGACTTGCCTACGAGCAGTACTTC. It is translated as CASSLNIGLAYEQYF.

The rearrangement uses TRBV7-3 and TRBJ2-2, with 11 positions matching TRBD1. Germline-derived CDR1 and CDR2 are SGHTA and FQGTGA. J lost 3 bases, V lost 5 bases, and 8 bases had no gene match. The CDR3 runs to 17 residues. CDR3 loop: CASSLHGTGGYTGELFF. CDR3 nucleotides: TGTGCCAGCAGCCTACACGGGACAGGGGGTTACACCGGGGAGCTGTTTTTT. Supplemented by reference TRBV7-3 and TRBJ2-2, the full variable domain reads GAGVSQTPSNKVTEKGKYVELRCDPISGHTALYWYRQSLGQGPEFLIYFQGTGAADDSGLPNDRFFAVRPEGSVSTLKIQRTERGDSAVYLCASSLHGTGGYTGELFFGEGSRLTVL.